The 6 T cell receptor beta chains below come from one sample, sequenced in a study of blood T cell repertoires in COVID-19. Some clones are missing from TCRdb's copy, which holds only in-frame ones; the method was immunoSEQ multiplex PCR. The data hold about 90,000 clones, with over 60% observed a single time. Source material: peripheral blood. The receptors originated from a man in his 70s with acute or convalescent COVID-19.

V usage is TRBV6-1 and J usage is TRBJ2-1, with D possibly matching TRBD2 (5 bases). The CDR3 is made up of 15 amino acids. V was cut by 2 bases and J by 7 bases, with 15 bases left in between. Per the germline V gene, CDR1 is MNHNS and CDR2 is SASEGT. In nucleotides, the CDR3 is TGTGCCAGCAGTGAAAGAGGGCTAGGGTTGAATGAGCAGTTCTTC. Amino acids: CASSERGLGLNEQFF.

This clone has only a few counts. The rearrangement joins TRBV6-5 to TRBJ1-1; 10 positions agree with TRBD1. CDR3 length equals 15 residues. Germline trimming cut 0 bases from V and 6 bases from J; bases unmatched to any gene: 4. Germline CDR1 MNHEY, CDR2 SVGAGI. This CDR3 is CASSYSGQGGSEAFF. CDR3 DNA: TGTGCCAGCAGTTACTCCGGACAGGGGGGTTCTGAAGCTTTCTTT.

This clone has only one observation. The chain has TRBV11-3 and TRBJ2-1, with 13 positions matching TRBD2. The CDR3 spans 15 residues. Germline V gives CDR1 SGHNT, CDR2 YENEEA. J gave up 4 bases and V 5 bases, and 2 bases lay outside the gene matches. The CDR3 DNA is TGTGCCAGCAGCGAGGGACTAGCGGGATACAATGAGCAGTTCTTC. As protein: CASSEGLAGYNEQFF. Together with reference TRBV11-3 and TRBJ2-1, the CDR3 gives the full variable domain: EAGVVQSPRYKIIEKKQPVAFWCNPISGHNTLYWYLQNLGQGPELLIRYENEEAVDDSQLPKDRFSAERLKGVDSTLKIQPAELGDSAVYLCASSEGLAGYNEQFFGPGTRLTVL.

This rearrangement joins TRBV9 to TRBJ1-4; a weak D match, TRBD1 (6 bases). CDR3 length: 17 amino acids. Trimming took off 3 bases at V and 5 bases at J, with 20 bases between the two ends. Germline V gene lookup returns CDR1 SGDLS and CDR2 YYNGEE. CDR3 sequence reads: CASSATSGGARNEKLFF. The CDR3 DNA follows: TGTGCCAGCAGCGCCACAAGTGGGGGGGCCCGCAATGAAAAACTGTTTTTT.

V is TRBV20-1 and J is TRBJ2-1; the D is unclear. There are 12 residues in the CDR3. V was trimmed by 3 bases and J by 5 bases, leaving 8 bases between them. Germline assignment: CDR1 DFQATT and CDR2 SNEGSKA (reference sequence). The CDR3, as DNA: TGCAGTGCTAGTCTCCGGGACAATGAGCAGTTCTTC. Amino acid sequence: CSASLRDNEQFF.

The rearrangement uses TRBV10-2 and TRBJ1-6; maybe TRBD1 (5 bases). In germline, CDR1 is WSHSY, CDR2 SAAADI. The CDR3 runs to 18 residues. V was clipped by 5 bases and J by 0 bases, with 17 bases between them. As DNA, the CDR3 is TGCGCCAGCAGTCTCGGCGCAGGGCCCGGCTCCTATAATTCACCCCTCCACTTT. Translation: CASSLGAGPGSYNSPLHF.